The following is a TCR beta chain sequence with its context. V lost 2 bases, J lost 2 bases, and 8 bases lay in between. The CDR3 contains 14 residues. Per germline, CDR1 SGHVS and CDR2 FNYEAQ. MiXCR was run by TCRdb on the 5' RACE reads, yielding one entry per CDR3 protein. The sample records 45,000 to 55,000 distinct CDR3 sequences, approximately 25% being singletons. The TCR comes from a female donor with breast cancer. This sequence joins TRBV7-6 and TRBJ2-3; no clear D gene. Material for sequencing was tumor-infiltrating naive CD4+ T cells sorted from the breast tumor. Documented subset: naive CD4+ T cells, CD4+CD45RA+CD25-. The CDR3 DNA is TGTGCCAGCAGCTTACAGACTCCCACAGATACGCAGTATTTT. This codes for CASSLQTPTDTQYF.